The present T cell receptor (beta chain) was sequenced within a study of blood T cell repertoires in COVID-19. Study-wide background: Donors in the United States, Italy and Spain gave samples during acute or convalescent COVID-19.

In the authors' methods: Estimated nucleated cell counts came from reference gene primer amplification. Method: immunoSEQ multiplex PCR; TCRdb's copy keeps in-frame clones and lacks some. V, J and clone size are those of that table, while D and trimming were read from the DNA. The table lists 100,000 to 150,000 clones, approximately 90% of them singletons, with about 7.7% in the top ten. Specimen: peripheral blood. This TCR came from a human donor in a cohort sampled during active COVID-19.

The CDR3 region is CASSLAPGLAGGILQETQYF. CDR3 sequence (DNA): TGCGCCAGCAGCTTGGCCCCGGGACTAGCGGGAGGAATACTCCAAGAGACCCAGTACTTC. V usage is TRBV5-1 and J usage is TRBJ2-5, with 15 positions matching TRBD2. The CDR3 sequence is 20 residues long. V shed 0 bases and J 1 base; nucleotides not matched to a gene: 10. CDR1 is SGHRS and CDR2 is YFSETQ in the germline V gene.